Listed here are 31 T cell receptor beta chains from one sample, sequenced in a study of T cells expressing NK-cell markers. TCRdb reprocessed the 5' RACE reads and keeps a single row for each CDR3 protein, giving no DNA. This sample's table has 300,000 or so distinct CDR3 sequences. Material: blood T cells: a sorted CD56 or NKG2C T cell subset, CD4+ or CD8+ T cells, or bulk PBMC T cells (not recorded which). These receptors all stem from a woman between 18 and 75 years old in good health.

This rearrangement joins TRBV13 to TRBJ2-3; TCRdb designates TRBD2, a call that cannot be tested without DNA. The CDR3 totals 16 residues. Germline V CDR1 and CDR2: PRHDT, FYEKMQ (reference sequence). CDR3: CASSLELAGGPDTQYF.

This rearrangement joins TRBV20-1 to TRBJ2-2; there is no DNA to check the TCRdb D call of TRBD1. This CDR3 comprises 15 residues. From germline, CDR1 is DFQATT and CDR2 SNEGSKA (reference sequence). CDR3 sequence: CSAPTPTGVIGELFF.

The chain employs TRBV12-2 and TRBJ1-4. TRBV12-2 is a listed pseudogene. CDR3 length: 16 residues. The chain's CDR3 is CASRSRTGVTSSKLFF.

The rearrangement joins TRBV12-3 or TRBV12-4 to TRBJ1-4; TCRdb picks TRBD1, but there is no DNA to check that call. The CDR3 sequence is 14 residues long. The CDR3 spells CASSFRQGGEKLFF.

The CDR3 reads CASSQEDGRNTEAFF. The chain combines TRBV4-1 with TRBJ1-1; with no DNA, the TCRdb D assignment of TRBD1 cannot be verified. The CDR3 has 15 residues. Germline V gene lookup returns CDR1 MGHRA and CDR2 YSYEKL.

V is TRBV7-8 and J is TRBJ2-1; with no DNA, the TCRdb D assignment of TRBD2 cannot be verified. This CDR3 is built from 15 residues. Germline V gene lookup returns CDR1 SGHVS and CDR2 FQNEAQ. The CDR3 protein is CASSPVPAWGNEQFF.

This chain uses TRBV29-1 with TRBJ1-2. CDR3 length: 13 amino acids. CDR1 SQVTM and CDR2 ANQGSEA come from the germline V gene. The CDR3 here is CSALTQPKGGYTF.

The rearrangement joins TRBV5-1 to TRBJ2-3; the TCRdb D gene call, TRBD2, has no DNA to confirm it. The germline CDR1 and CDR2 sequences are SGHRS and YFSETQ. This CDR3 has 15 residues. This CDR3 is CASSRREGGADTQYF. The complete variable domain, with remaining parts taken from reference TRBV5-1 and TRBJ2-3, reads KAGVTQTPRYLIKTRGQQVTLSCSPISGHRSVSWYQQTPGQGLQFLFEYFSETQRNKGNFPGRFSGRQFSNSRSEMNVSTLELGDSALYLCASSRREGGADTQYFGPGTRLTVL.

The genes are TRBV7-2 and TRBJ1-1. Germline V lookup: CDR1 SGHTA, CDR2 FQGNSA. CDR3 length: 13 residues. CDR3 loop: CASSLMEGTEAFF. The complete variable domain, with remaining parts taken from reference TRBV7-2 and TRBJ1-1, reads GAGVSQSPSNKVTEKGKDVELRCDPISGHTALYWYRQSLGQGLEFLIYFQGNSAPDKSGLPSDRFSAERTGGSVSTLTIQRTQQEDSAVYLCASSLMEGTEAFFGQGTRLTVV.

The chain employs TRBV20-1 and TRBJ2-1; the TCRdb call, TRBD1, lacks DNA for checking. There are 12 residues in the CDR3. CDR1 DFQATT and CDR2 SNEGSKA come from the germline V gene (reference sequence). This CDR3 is CSAVTGGNEQFF.

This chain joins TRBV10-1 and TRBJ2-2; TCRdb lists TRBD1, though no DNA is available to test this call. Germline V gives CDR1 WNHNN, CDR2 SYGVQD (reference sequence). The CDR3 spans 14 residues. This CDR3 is CASSGQFYTGELFF.

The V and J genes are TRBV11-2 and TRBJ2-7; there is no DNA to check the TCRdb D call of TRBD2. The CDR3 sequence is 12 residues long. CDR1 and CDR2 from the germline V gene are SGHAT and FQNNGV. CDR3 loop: CASSALQYEQYF.

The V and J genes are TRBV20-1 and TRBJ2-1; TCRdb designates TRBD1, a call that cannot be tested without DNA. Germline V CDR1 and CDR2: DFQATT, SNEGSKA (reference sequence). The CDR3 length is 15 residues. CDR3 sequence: CSAPGLAGGNDEQFF.

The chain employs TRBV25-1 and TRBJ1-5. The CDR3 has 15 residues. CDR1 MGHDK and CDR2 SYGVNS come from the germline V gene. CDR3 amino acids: CASSEASARNQPQHF. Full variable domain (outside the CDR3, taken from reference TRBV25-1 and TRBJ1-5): EADIYQTPRYLVIGTGKKITLECSQTMGHDKMYWYQQDPGMELHLIHYSYGVNSTEKGDLSSESTVSRIRTEHFPLTLESARPSHTSQYLCASSEASARNQPQHFGDGTRLSIL.

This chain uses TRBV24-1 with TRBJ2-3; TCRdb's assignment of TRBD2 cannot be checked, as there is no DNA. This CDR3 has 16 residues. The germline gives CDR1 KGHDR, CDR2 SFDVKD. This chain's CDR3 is CATSDPSGRSGDTQYF.

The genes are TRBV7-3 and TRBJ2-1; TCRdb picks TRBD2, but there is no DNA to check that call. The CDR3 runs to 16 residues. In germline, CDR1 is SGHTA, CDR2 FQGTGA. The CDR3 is CASSPAVTHVLNEQFF.

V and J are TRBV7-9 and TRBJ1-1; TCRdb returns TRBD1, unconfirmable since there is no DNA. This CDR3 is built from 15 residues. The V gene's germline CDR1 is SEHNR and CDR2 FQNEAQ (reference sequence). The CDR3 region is CASSLSKRGNTEAFF.

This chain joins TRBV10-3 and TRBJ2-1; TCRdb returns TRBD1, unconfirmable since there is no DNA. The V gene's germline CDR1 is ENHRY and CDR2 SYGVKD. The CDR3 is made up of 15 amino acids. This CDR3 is CAISDGAAGGNEQFF.

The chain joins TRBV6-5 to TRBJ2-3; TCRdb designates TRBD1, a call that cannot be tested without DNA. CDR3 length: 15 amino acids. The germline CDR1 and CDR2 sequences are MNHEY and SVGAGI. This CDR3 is CASSIPGQGADTQYF.

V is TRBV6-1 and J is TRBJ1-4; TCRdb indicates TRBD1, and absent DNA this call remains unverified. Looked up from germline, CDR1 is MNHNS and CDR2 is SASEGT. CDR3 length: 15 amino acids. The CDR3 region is CASRTNRGTNEKLFF.

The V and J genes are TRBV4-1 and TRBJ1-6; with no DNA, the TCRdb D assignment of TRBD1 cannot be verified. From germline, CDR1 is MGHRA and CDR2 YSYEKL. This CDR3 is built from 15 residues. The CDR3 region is CASSQVSSGWSPLHF.

Here the CDR3 reads CASSRDRTNTEAFF. V is TRBV6-1 and J is TRBJ1-1; the TCRdb call, TRBD1, lacks DNA for checking. This CDR3 is built from 14 residues. Germline V gene lookup returns CDR1 MNHNS and CDR2 SASEGT.

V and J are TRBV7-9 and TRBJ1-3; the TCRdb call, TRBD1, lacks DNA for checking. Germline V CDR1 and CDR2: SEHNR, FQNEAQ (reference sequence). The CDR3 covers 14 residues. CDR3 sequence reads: CASRSGGSGNTIYF.

The CDR3 loop reads CASSFQGGRTEAFF. The J gene is TRBJ1-1, the V gene TRBV12-3 or TRBV12-4. The CDR3 extends over 14 amino acids.

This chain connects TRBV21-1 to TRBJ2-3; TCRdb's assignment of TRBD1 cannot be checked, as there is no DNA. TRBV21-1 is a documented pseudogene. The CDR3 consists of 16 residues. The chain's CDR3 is CASSKAGSSGADTQYF.

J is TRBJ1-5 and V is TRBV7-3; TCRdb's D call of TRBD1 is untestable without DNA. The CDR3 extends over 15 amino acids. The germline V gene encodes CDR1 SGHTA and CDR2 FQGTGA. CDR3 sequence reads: CASSPDGGANQPQHF.

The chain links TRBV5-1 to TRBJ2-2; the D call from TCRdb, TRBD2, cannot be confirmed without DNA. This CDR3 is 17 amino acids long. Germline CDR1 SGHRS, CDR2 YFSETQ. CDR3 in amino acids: CASSLPGLAANTGELFF.

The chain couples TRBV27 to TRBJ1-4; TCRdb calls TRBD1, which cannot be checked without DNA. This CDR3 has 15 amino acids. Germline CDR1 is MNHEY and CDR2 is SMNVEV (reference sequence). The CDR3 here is CASSLSTVRGEKLFF.

This CDR3 is CSARPLLGPGELFF. The chain combines TRBV20-1 with TRBJ2-2; the D call of TRBD1 rests on TCRdb alone, since no DNA is present to check it. The CDR3 covers 14 residues. Germline V lookup: CDR1 DFQATT, CDR2 SNEGSKA (reference sequence).

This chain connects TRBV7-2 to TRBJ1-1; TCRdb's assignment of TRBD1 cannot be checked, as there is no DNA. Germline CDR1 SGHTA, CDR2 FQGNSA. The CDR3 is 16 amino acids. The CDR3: CASSQDSPTMNTEAFF.

This CDR3 is CASRASGPGKETQYF. The chain carries TRBV7-2 and TRBJ2-5; the D call from TCRdb, TRBD2, cannot be confirmed without DNA. The CDR3 has 15 amino acids. Germline V gene lookup returns CDR1 SGHTA and CDR2 FQGNSA.